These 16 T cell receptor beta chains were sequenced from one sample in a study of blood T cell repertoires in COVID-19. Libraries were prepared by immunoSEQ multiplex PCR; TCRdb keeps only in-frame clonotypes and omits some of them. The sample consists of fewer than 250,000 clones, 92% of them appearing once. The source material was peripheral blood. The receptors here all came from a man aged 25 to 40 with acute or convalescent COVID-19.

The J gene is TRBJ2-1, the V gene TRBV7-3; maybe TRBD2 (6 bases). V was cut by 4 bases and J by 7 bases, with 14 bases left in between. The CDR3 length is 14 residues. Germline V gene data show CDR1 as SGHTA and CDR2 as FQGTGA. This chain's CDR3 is CASSSGLPGNEQFF. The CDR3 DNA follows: TGTGCCAGCAGCTCCGGACTACCTGGGAATGAGCAGTTCTTC.

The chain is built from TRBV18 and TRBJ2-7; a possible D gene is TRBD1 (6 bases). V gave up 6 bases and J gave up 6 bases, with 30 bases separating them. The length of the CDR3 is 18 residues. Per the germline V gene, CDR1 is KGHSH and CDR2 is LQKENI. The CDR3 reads CASSPLLGQRTDDSEQYF. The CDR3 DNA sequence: TGTGCCAGCTCGCCTTTACTCGGCCAAAGGACAGATGATAGCGAGCAGTACTTC. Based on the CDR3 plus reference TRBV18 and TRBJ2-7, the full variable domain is NAGVMQNPRHLVRRRGQEARLRCSPMKGHSHVYWYRQLPEEGLKFMVYLQKENIIDESGMPKERFSAEFPKEGPSILRIQQVVRGDSAAYFCASSPLLGQRTDDSEQYFGPGTRLTVT.

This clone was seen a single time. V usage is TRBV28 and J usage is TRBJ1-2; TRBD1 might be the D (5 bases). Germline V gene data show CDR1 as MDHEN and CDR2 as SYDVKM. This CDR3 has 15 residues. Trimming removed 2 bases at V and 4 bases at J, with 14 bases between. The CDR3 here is CASSLPQQAPYGYTF. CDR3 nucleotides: TGTGCCAGCAGTTTACCCCAACAGGCCCCCTATGGCTACACCTTC.

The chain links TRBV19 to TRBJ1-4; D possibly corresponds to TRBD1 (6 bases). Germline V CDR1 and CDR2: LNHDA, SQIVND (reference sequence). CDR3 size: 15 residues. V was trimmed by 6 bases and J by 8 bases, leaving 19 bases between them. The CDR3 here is CASSQTGSTPEKLFF. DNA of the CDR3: TGTGCCAGTAGCCAAACAGGGTCGACACCCGAAAAACTGTTTTTT.

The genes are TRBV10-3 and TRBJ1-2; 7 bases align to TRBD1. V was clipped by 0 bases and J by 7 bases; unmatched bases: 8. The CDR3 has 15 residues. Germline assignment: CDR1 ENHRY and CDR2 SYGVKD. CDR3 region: CAISESVGQAGGYTF. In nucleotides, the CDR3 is TGTGCCATCAGTGAGTCCGTAGGACAGGCGGGTGGCTACACCTTC.

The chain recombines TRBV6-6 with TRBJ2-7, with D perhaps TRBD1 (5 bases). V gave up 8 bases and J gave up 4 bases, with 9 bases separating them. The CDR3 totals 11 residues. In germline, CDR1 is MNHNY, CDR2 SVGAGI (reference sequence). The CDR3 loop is CASSTGYEQYF. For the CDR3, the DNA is TGTGCCAGCTCAACAGGTTACGAGCAGTACTTC.

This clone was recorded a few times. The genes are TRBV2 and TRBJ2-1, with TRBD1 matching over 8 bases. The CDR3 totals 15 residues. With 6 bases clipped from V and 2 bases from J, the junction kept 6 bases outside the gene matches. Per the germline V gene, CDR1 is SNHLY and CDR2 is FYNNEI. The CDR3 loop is CASSLGQEAYNEQFF. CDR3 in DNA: TGTGCCAGCAGCCTGGGACAGGAAGCCTACAATGAGCAGTTCTTC.

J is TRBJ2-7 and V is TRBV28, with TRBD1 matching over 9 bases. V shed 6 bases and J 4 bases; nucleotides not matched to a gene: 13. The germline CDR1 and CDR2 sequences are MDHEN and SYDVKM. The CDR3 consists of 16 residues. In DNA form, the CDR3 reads TGTGCCAGCAGGGAACAGGGGGCGCAACCCTCGTACGAGCAGTACTTC. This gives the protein CASREQGAQPSYEQYF.

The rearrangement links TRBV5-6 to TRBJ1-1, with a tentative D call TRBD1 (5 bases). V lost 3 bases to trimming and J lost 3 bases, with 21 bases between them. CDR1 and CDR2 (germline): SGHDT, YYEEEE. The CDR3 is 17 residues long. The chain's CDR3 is CASSSEVGGGLHTEAFF. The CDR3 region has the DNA TGTGCCAGCAGCTCAGAGGTGGGTGGGGGGTTGCACACTGAAGCTTTCTTT.

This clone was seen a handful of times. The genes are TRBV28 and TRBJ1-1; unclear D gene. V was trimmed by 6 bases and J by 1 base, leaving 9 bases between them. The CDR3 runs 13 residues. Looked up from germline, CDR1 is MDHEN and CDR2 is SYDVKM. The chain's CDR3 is CASRRRQNTEAFF. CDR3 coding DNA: TGTGCCAGCAGACGTCGACAGAACACTGAAGCTTTCTTT.

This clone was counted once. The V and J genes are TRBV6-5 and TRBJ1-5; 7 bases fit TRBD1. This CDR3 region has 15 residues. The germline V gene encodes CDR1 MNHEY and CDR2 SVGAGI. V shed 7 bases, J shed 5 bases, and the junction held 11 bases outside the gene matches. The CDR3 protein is CASTSSPTGYQPQHF. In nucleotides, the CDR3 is TGTGCCAGCACCTCCAGTCCGACAGGGTATCAGCCCCAGCATTTT.

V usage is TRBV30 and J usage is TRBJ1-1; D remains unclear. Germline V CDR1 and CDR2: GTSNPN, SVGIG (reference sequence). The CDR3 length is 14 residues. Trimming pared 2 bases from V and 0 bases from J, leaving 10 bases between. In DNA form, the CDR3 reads TGTGCCTGGAGTACCGGGTTTATGAACACTGAAGCTTTCTTT. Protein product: CAWSTGFMNTEAFF.

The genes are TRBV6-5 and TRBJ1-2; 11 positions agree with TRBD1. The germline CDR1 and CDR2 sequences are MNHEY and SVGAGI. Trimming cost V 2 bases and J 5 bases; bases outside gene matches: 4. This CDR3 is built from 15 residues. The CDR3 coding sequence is TGTGCCAGCAGTTACACCGGGACAGGGGGTTATGGCTACACCTTC. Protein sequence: CASSYTGTGGYGYTF.

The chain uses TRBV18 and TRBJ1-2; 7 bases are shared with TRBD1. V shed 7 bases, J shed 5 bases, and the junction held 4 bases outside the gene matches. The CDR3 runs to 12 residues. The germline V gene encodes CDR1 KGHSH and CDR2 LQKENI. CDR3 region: CASWGTVYGYTF. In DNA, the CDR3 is TGTGCCAGCTGGGGGACAGTATATGGCTACACCTTC.

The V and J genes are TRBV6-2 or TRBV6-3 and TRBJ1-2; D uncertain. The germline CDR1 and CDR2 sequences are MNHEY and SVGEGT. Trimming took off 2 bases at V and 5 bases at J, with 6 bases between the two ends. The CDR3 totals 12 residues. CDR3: CASSYAGYGYTF. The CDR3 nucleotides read TGTGCCAGCAGTTACGCGGGTTATGGCTACACCTTC.

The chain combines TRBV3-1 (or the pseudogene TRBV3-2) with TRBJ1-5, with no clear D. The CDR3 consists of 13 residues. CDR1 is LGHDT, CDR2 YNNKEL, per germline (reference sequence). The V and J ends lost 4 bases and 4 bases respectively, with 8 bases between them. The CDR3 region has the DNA TGTGCCAGCAGCCTTGCTCTAAATCAGCCCCAGCATTTT. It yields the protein CASSLALNQPQHF.